This entry concerns a single T cell receptor beta chain. Its antigen is as yet unknown. This sample stems from a study of T cells in narcolepsy. General observations from the study: HCRT-specific and TRIB2-specific autoreactive clonotypes appeared among same-patient CSF and blood CD4+ clonotypes. Healthy controls reportedly lacked the autoreactive clonotypes serially found in patients' blood.

CDR3 length: 17 amino acids. The junction had 20 bases not matched to a gene; V was cut back by 5 bases and J by 10 bases. The V gene's germline CDR1 is MNHEY and CDR2 SMNVEV (reference sequence). This table comes from immunoSEQ multiplex PCR, and its TCRdb copy is limited to in-frame clones, with some not included. The table includes tens of thousands of clones, 75% to 85% detected once. This TCR was recovered from a human donor with narcolepsy. The chain is built from TRBV27 and TRBJ2-1; TRBD2 aligns across 7 bases. The specimen was CD45RA- memory CD4+ T cells from PBMCs. The CDR3 loop is CASSIRWATGTTREQFF. CDR3 sequence (DNA): TGTGCCAGCAGTATAAGATGGGCAACCGGGACTACGAGAGAGCAGTTCTTC.